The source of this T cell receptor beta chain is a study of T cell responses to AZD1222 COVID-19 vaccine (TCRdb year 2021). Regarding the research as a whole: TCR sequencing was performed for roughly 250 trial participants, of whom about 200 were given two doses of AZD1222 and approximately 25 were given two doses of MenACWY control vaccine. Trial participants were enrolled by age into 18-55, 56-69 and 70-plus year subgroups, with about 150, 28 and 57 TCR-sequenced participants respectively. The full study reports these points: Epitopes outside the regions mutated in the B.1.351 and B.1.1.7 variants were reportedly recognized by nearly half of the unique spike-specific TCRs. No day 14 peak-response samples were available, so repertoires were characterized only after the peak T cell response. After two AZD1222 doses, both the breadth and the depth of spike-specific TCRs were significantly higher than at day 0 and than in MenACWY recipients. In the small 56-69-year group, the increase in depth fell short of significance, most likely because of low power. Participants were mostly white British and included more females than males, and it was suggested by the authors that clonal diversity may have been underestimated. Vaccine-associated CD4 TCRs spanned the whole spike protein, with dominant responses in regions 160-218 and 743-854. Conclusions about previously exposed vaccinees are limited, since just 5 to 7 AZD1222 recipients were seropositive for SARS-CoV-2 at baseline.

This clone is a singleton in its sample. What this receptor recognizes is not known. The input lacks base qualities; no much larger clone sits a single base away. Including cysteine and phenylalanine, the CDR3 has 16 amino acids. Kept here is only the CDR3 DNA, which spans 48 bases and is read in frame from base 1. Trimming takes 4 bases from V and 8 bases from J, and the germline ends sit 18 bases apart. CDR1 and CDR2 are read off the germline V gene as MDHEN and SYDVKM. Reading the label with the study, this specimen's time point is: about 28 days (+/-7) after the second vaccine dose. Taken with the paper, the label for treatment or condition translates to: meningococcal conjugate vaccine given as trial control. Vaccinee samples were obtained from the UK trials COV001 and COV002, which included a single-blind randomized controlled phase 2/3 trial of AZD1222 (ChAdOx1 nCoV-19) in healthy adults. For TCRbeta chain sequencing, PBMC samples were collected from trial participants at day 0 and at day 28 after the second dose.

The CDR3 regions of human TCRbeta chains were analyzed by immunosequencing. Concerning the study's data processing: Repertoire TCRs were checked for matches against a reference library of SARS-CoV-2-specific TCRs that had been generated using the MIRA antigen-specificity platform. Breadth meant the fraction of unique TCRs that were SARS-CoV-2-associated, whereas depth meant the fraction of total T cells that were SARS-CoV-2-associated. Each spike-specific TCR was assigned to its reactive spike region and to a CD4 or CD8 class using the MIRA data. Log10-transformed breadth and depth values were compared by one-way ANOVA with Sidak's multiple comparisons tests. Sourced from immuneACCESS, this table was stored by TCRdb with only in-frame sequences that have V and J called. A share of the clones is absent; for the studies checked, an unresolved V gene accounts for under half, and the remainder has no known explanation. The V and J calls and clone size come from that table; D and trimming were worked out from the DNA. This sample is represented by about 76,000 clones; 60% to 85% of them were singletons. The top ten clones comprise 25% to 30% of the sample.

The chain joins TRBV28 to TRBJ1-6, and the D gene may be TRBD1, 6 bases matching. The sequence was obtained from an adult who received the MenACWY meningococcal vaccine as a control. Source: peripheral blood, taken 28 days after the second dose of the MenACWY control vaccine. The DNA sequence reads TGTGCCAGCAGTTCAGATCAGGGGATTGTGGATTCACCCCTCCACTTT. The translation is CASSSDQGIVDSPLHF.